This T cell receptor beta chain comes out of a study of beta chain features in type 1 diabetes. On the study more broadly: Cell yields, age and gender were similar between patients and healthy donors. General study points: For patients, the naive, central memory and Treg TCRB repertoires appeared more alike than for healthy donors. Type 1 diabetes patients showed a moderate but significant shortening of TCRB CDR3s in all four CD4+ subsets.

Each sorted population was over 98% pure. What was sequenced were expressed TCRB transcripts, since all of the isolated RNA had been reverse transcribed. Averages near 1.01 million reads characterized the stem cell-like memory T cell samples. Here immunoSEQ multiplex PCR was the method, and the copy in TCRdb shows in-frame clones only, minus some. The sample lists 20,000 to 25,000 clones; about 58% were seen once. A word on this clone: Its antigen is unidentified.

The sample taken for sequencing was stem cell memory CD4+ T cells from blood. This receptor was identified in a man aged 18 to 30 with type 1 diabetes.

The CDR3 loop reads CATGWPTDTQYF. Here the CDR3 DNA reads TGTGCTACCGGGTGGCCCACAGATACGCAGTATTTT. This chain links TRBV19 with TRBJ2-3; no clear D. This CDR3 has 12 residues. Germline V gives CDR1 LNHDA, CDR2 SQIVND (reference sequence).